This T cell receptor beta chain was obtained from a study of metastatic and nonmetastatic thyroid tumors. Study-level information: Peripheral blood and tumor or nodule samples from malignant and benign thyroid patients were compared.

Patients were all untreated before their thyroid surgery. In the original analysis: To classify distant metastasis in papillary thyroid cancer, a model was built from CDR3 differences across clinicopathological groups. Through MiXCR, TCRdb re-clonotyped the PCR reads. The V and J calls and clone size are TCRdb's, not the authors'. The sample lists 7,000 to 9,500 clones; about 15% were seen once. This clone was recorded at least ten times. Germline V gives CDR1 LGHDT, CDR2 YNNKEL (reference sequence). The J segment lost 6 bases and the V segment lost 6 bases, leaving 7 bases of the junction unmatched. This CDR3 spans 14 amino acids.

Sequencing input: blood. The origin of this receptor is a female donor with papillary thyroid cancer or a benign thyroid nodule (not recorded which). Some clones in this sample may be carry-over from other donors' samples. The chain couples TRBV3-1 to TRBJ1-4; 7 nucleotides align to TRBD1. CDR3 sequence reads: CASRQGTRDEKLFF. The CDR3 nucleotides read TGTGCCAGCAGACAGGGGACACGAGATGAAAAACTGTTTTTT.